This T cell receptor (beta chain) was identified in a study of shared clonotypes between healthy human individuals. An even split of each subset's genomic DNA across several immunoSEQ plates was performed. Using immunoSEQ multiplex PCR, the repertoire was profiled, and TCRdb retains in-frame clones only, with some absent. Of approximately 2,000,000 clones listed, about nine tenths were seen once; the top ten hold 0.37%. The sequence derives from a man aged 18 to 30 in good health. Some clones in this sample may be carry-over from other donors' samples. Sequencing used naive CD4+ T cells from PBMCs. Noted subset: CD45RA+ positively selected.

The CDR3 protein is CASSNDRPGTQYF. The CDR3 DNA follows: TGTGCCAGCAGTAACGACAGGCCGGGGACCCAGTACTTC. J is TRBJ2-5 and V is TRBV28, with D possibly TRBD1 on 6 matching bases. The germline gives CDR1 MDHEN, CDR2 SYDVKM. Trimming left V 5 bases short and J 7 bases short, with 14 bases between. CDR3 length: 13 residues.